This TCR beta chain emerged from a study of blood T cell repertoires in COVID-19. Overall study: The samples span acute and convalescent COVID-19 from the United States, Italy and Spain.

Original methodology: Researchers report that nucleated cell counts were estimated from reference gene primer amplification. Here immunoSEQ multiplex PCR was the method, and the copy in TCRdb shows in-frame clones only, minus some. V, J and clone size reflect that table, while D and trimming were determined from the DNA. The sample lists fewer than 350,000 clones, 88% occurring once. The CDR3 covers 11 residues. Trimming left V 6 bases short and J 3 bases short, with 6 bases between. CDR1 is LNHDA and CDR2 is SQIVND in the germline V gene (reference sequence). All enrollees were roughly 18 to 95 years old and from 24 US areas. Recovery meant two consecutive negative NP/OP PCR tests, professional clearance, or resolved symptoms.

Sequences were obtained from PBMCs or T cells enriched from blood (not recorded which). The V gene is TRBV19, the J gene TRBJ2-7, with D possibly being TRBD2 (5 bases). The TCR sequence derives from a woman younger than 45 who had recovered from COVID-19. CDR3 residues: CASRDYYEQYF. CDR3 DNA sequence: TGTGCCAGTAGAGACTACTACGAGCAGTACTTC.